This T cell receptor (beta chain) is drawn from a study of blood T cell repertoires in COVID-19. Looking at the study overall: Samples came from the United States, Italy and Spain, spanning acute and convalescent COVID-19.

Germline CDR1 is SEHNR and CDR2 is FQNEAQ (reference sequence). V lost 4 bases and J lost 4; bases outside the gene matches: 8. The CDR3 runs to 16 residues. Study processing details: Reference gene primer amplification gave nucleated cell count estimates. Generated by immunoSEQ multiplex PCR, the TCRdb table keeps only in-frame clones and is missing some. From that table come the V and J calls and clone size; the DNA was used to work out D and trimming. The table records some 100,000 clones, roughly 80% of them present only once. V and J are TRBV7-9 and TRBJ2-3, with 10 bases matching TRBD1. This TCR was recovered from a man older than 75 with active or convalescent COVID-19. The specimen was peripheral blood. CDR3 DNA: TGTGCCAGCAGCTCTCCACCGGGACAGGGGCCAGATACGCAGTATTTT. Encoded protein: CASSSPPGQGPDTQYF.